The clone carrying this T cell receptor beta chain was recorded a few times. The junction does not match germline at one end; this may be a read error. Germline loops: CDR1 SSHAT, CDR2 FNYEAQ (reference sequence). The CDR3 totals 16 residues. The source of the sample is a study of blood T cell repertoires in COVID-19. In the study's own analysis: Nucleated cell counts were estimated from reference gene primer amplification. Assay: immunoSEQ multiplex PCR; the TCRdb copy retains only in-frame clones and omits some. The V and J calls and the clone size are those of that table, but D and trimming were determined from the DNA. The sample yields approximately 90,000 clones, approximately 86% seen once.

The chain is built from TRBV7-7 and TRBJ2-1; TRBD2 might be the D (6 bases). The sequenced material came from peripheral blood. The TCR comes from a man older than 75 with active or convalescent COVID-19. CDR3 bases: TGTGCTAGCAGCTCCCTGGCCGGGAGCTCCTACAATGAGCAGTTCTTC. Protein: CASSSLAGSSYNEQFF.